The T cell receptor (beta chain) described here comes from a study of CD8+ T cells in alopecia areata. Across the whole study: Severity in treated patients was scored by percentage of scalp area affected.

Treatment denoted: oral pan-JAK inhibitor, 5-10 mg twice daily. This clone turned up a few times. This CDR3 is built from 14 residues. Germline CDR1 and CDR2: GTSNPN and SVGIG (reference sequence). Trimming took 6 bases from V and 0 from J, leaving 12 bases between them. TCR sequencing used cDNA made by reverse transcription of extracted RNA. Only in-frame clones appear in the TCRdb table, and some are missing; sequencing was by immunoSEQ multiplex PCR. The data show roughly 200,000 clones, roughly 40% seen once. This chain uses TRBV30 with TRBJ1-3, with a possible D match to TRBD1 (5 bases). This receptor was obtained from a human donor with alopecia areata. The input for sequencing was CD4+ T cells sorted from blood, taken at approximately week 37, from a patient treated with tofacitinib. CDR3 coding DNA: TGTGCCTGTGAAGAGGGGCTCTCTGGAAACACCATATATTTT. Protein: CACEEGLSGNTIYF.